This is a list of T cell receptor beta chains from one sample in a study of cytomegalovirus exposure and HLA in healthy donors. Profiled with immunoSEQ multiplex PCR; TCRdb holds only in-frame clones, not every one. The table shows some 130,000 clones, with around 70% occurring only once. The sample consisted of PBMCs. The receptors derive from a male donor in good health and CMV-seronegative. Both conserved end residues are part of each CDR3. Each record gives: J gene, D gene, V gene, clone size, CDR3 DNA, CDR3 protein. A D gene is named only where the DNA matches it firmly. Size tells how often a clone was seen (once, few, many) or the class of an expanded clone, and some rows leave it out.

TRBJ1-1 TRBD1 TRBV28 . TGTGCCAGCAGTCCCTCCTTAGGACAGGAGAACACTGAAGCTTTCTTT CASSPSLGQENTEAFF
TRBJ2-2 TRBD2 TRBV7-2 . TGTGCCAGCAGCAAGGGCCTAGCGGGATTTTTCACCGGGGAGCTGTTTTTT CASSKGLAGFFTGELFF
TRBJ2-7 . TRBV28 . TGTGCCAGCAGGGACAGTGATCGCTACGAGCAGTACTTC CASRDSDRYEQYF
TRBJ2-5 TRBD2 TRBV27 once TGTGCCAGCAGTGAGCGGGGCTCCCAAGAGACCCAGTACTTC CASSERGSQETQYF
TRBJ1-5 TRBD1 TRBV5-6 . TGTGCCAGCAGCCTCAACAGGGGAGGTCAGCCCCAGCATTTT CASSLNRGGQPQHF
TRBJ1-1 . TRBV27 . TGTGCCAGCAGTTCCCAACAGTACACTGAAGCTTTCTTT CASSSQQYTEAFF
TRBJ1-2 . TRBV28 . TGTGCCAGCAGTATACCGGACAGTATATATGGCTACACCTTC CASSIPDSIYGYTF
TRBJ1-2 . TRBV7-2 . TGTGCCAGCAGCCTTGAGGCCGGGGGAGGCTACACCTTC CASSLEAGGGYTF
TRBJ1-6 . TRBV6-6 once TGTGCCAGCAGTTACGGTGCGGGTCTGGGGAATTCACCCCTCCACTTT CASSYGAGLGNSPLHF
TRBJ2-5 . TRBV6-4 . TGTGCCAGCAGTCAAATCGGGGGACTTTTAGAGACCCAGTACTTC CASSQIGGLLETQYF
TRBJ2-6 . TRBV18 . TGTGCCAGCTCATTGGACAGCCTCTCTGGGGCCAACGTCCTGACTTTC CASSLDSLSGANVLTF
TRBJ2-7 TRBD1 TRBV5-1 . TGCGCCAGCAGCCCGGGCCGGGGACAGGGTTTCTACGAGCAGTACTTC CASSPGRGQGFYEQYF
TRBJ1-5 TRBD1 TRBV5-1 . TGCGCCAGCAGCTTGGCAGGGGGCGAGGGGCAGCCCCAGCATTTT CASSLAGGEGQPQHF
TRBJ1-1 TRBD1 TRBV19 . TGTGCCAGTAGTATGGGGACAGGGGACCTGAACACTGAAGCTTTCTTT CASSMGTGDLNTEAFF
TRBJ2-1 TRBD2 TRBV7-8 . TGTGCCAGCAGCCACCTAGCGGGCGGCCATGAGCAGTTCTTC CASSHLAGGHEQFF
TRBJ2-3 TRBD1 TRBV6-1 few TGTGCCAGCAGTGAAGAGCGGACAGGGGGCTTCTTAAGCACAGATACGCAGTATTTT CASSEERTGGFLSTDTQYF
TRBJ1-1 TRBD1 TRBV6-5 . TGTGCCAGCAGTGCACAGGGGGCGGGTAGCACTGAAGCTTTCTTT CASSAQGAGSTEAFF
TRBJ1-3 TRBD1 TRBV7-9 . TGTGCCAGCAGCGGTACAGGGGGCCTAGGAAACACCATATATTTT CASSGTGGLGNTIYF
TRBJ2-7 TRBD2 TRBV7-2 . TGTGCCAGCAGCTTCCCCGAGCGGGGTGAAGAGCAGTACTTC CASSFPERGEEQYF
TRBJ2-7 . TRBV7-2 . TGTGCCAGCAGCTTAATGTTTTCGGGCAGGGGTTACAACGAGCAGTACTTC CASSLMFSGRGYNEQYF
TRBJ2-5 . TRBV20-1 . TGCAGTGCTATCACAGGGGAGACCCAGTACTTC CSAITGETQYF
TRBJ2-3 . TRBV5-6 . TGTGCCAGCAGCGTTGGCGGGGCCACAGATACGCAGTATTTT CASSVGGATDTQYF
TRBJ1-4 . TRBV21-1 . TGTGCCAGCAGCAAAGTCAACAGGACACATGAAAAACTGTTTTTT CASSKVNRTHEKLFF
TRBJ1-1 . TRBV5-4 once TGTGCCAGCAGCTTAACTAGGGAGCCGAACACTGAAGCTTTCTTT CASSLTREPNTEAFF
TRBJ2-5 TRBD1 TRBV7-9 few TGTGCCAGCAGCCAAGACAGGGGGAGCGGGGAAGAGACCCAGTACTTC CASSQDRGSGEETQYF
TRBJ1-3 . TRBV28 . TGTGCCAGCAGTTTTTCCCATAGTGGCACCATATATTTT CASSFSHSGTIYF
TRBJ2-5 . TRBV28 few TGTGCCAGCAGTCAATCTAGCCTGGGAGCCCAAGAGACCCAGTACTTC CASSQSSLGAQETQYF
TRBJ2-2 . TRBV15 few TGTGCCACCAGCAGCCACGGGGCGAACACCGGGGAGCTGTTTTTT CATSSHGANTGELFF
TRBJ2-7 TRBD2 TRBV15 . TGTGCCACCAGCAGAGTACTAGCGGGGAACTCCTACGAGCAGTACTTC CATSRVLAGNSYEQYF
TRBJ1-1 . TRBV15 few TGTGCCACCAGCAGAGACAGGGGAAACACTGAAGCTTTCTTT CATSRDRGNTEAFF
TRBJ1-2 . TRBV6-5 . TGTGCCAGCAGTTACTCGGGAGCGTTCTATGGCTACACCTTC CASSYSGAFYGYTF
TRBJ1-1 TRBD1 TRBV5-1 few TGCGCCAGCAGCTTGGACGGACAGGTGAACACTGAAGCTTTCTTT CASSLDGQVNTEAFF
TRBJ2-3 . TRBV2 . TGTGCCAGCAGTGACGAGGGGGGGAAAGATACGCAGTATTTT CASSDEGGKDTQYF
TRBJ1-1 TRBD1 TRBV7-3 . TGTGCCAGCAGCTTAAACCCGACAGGGAAGGCTTTCTTT CASSLNPTGKAFF
TRBJ2-7 TRBD2 TRBV5-1 . TGCGCCAGCGCTCAATCACTAGCGGGGCCCTACGAGCAGTACTTC CASAQSLAGPYEQYF
TRBJ1-3 . TRBV7-2 . TGTGCCAGCAGCCCAGGGCTGAGCTCTGGAAACACCATATATTTT CASSPGLSSGNTIYF
TRBJ2-5 . TRBV28 . TGTGCCAACAGCCCAAGACAAGACCAAGAGACCCAGTACTTC CANSPRQDQETQYF
TRBJ2-1 TRBD1 TRBV5-1 . TGCGCCAGCAGCCACCCTCCGGGACAGCGTTACAATGAGCAGTTCTTC CASSHPPGQRYNEQFF
TRBJ2-2 TRBD1 TRBV6-1 . TGTGCCAACCCAGGGACAGCGAACACCGGGGAGCTGTTTTTT CANPGTANTGELFF
TRBJ2-2 . TRBV6-1 few TGTGCCAGCAGTGAATTGGCTAGTGGCTTCCCCGGGGAGCTGTTTTTT CASSELASGFPGELFF
TRBJ2-5 TRBD1 TRBV28 . TGTGCCAGCAGTTTAGCCAGGGGGTGGGAGACCCAGTACTTC CASSLARGWETQYF
TRBJ2-1 TRBD2 TRBV6-6 . TGTGCCAGCAGTTCTCCGACTAGCGGGGGATTTAGGGAGCAGTTCTTC CASSSPTSGGFREQFF
TRBJ2-1 TRBD2 TRBV2 . TGTGCCAGCAGTGTGCTAGCGGGAGGGCCTGGCGATGAGCAGTTCTTC CASSVLAGGPGDEQFF
TRBJ2-7 TRBD1 TRBV6-5 once TGTGCCAGCAGAATGAATTGGGACAGATCATACGAGCAGTACTTC CASRMNWDRSYEQYF
TRBJ1-1 . TRBV6-9 . TGTGCCAGCAGTACCTCCCTCCTGTGGCGGGGCCAAGAAATCAAGAACACTGAAGCTTTCTTT CASSTSLLWRGQEIKNTEAFF
TRBJ2-1 TRBD1 TRBV5-8 . TGTGCCAGCAGCCTCCGACAGGGGGCGTACAATGAGCAGTTCTTC CASSLRQGAYNEQFF
TRBJ2-2 TRBD1 TRBV28 once TGTGCCAGCAGTTTCCCCGGACAGGGGGACACCAGGGAGCTGTTTTTT CASSFPGQGDTRELFF
TRBJ2-7 TRBD1 TRBV18 . TGTGCCAGCTCCTATGGGACAGCGACTGCCTACGAGCAGTACTTC CASSYGTATAYEQYF
TRBJ2-7 TRBD1 TRBV11-1 . TGTGCCAGCAGCCCGACAGGGGTCGAGCAGTACTTC CASSPTGVEQYF
TRBJ1-1 . TRBV28 . TGTGCCAGCAGTTTATTGTCAGGGTATAACACTGAAGCTTTCTTT CASSLLSGYNTEAFF
TRBJ1-2 TRBD1 TRBV4-2 . TGTGCCAGCAGTGTGACAGGGCCTTATGGCTACACCTTC CASSVTGPYGYTF
TRBJ1-2 . TRBV7-9 . TGTGCCAGCAGCCCAAGGACAGCCCCCGGGGACTATGGCTACACCTTC CASSPRTAPGDYGYTF
TRBJ2-2 TRBD1 TRBV19 . TGTGCCAGTAGTATGGCAGGGGGAAGCTACACCGGGGAGCTGTTTTTT CASSMAGGSYTGELFF
TRBJ2-3 . TRBV27 . TGTGCCAGCAGTATAGGACACACAGATACGCAGTATTTT CASSIGHTDTQYF
TRBJ2-5 . TRBV28 . TGTGCCAGCAGTCCAGGGCGGCGTGGAGAGCAGTACTTC CASSPGRRGEQYF
TRBJ1-5 TRBD1 TRBV6-6 . TGTGCCAGCAGTTCCAGGGGGCAGCCCCAGCATTTT CASSSRGQPQHF